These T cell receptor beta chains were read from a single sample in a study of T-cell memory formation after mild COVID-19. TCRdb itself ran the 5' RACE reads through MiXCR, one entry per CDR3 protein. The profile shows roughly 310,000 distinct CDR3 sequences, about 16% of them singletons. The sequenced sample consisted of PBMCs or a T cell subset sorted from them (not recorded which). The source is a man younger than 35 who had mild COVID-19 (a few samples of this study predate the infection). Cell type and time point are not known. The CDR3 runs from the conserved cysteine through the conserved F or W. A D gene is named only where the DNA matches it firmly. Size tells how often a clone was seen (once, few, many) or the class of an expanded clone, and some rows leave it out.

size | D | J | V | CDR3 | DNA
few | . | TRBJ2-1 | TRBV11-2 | CASSLAGAEQFF | TGTGCCAGCAGCTTGGCGGGGGCTGAGCAGTTCTTC
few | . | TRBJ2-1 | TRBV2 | CASSELAYNEQFF | TGTGCCAGCAGTGAACTAGCTTACAATGAGCAGTTCTTC
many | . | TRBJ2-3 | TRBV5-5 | CASSLGGIWDTQYF | TGTGCCAGCAGCTTGGGAGGGATATGGGATACGCAGTATTTT
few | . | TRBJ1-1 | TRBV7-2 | CASRERGSAFF | TGTGCCAGCAGGGAGAGGGGTTCGGCTTTCTTT
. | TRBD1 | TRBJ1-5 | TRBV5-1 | CASSLGLDRGQPQHF | TGCGCCAGCAGCTTAGGGCTTGACAGGGGCCAGCCCCAGCATTTT
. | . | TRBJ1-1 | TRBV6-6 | CASSYSHGENSTEAFF | TGTGCCAGCAGTTACTCGCATGGGGAGAACAGCACTGAAGCTTTCTTT
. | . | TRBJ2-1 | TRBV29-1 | CSVALYNEQFF | TGCAGCGTCGCCCTTTACAATGAGCAGTTCTTC
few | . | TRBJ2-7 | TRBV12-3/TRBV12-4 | CASSQDGFTYEQYF | TGTGCCAGCAGTCAGGACGGATTTACCTACGAGCAGTACTTC
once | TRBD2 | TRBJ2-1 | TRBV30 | CACMTSGGTGEQFF | TGTGCCTGTATGACTAGCGGGGGGACCGGGGAGCAGTTCTTC
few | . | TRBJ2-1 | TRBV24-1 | CATSEDDNEQFF | TGTGCCACCAGTGAGGACGACAATGAGCAGTTCTTC
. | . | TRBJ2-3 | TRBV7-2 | CASSLVSRGDTQYF | TGTGCCAGCAGCTTAGTGAGCAGGGGAGATACGCAGTATTTT
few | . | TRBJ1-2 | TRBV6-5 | CASSKGYGYTF | TGTGCCAGCAGCAAGGGCTATGGCTACACCTTC
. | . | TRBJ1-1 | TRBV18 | CASSPPWPGGTEAFF | TGTGCCAGCTCACCCCCCTGGCCGGGTGGCACTGAAGCTTTCTTT
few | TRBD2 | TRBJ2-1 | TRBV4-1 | CASSQPSGGVRQFF | TGCGCCAGCAGCCAGCCCAGCGGGGGGGTTAGGCAGTTCTTC